This T cell receptor beta chain was observed in a study of cytomegalovirus exposure and HLA in healthy donors. This clone was seen once. Its specificity is unknown. Findings of the study overall: Later analysis found that TCR beta chains associated with HLA were more clonally expanded than other, equally common chains. Presence/absence analysis assumed near-uniform sequencing depth across donors.

In the PCR, 60 Vbeta and 13 Jbeta primers were used. Repertoires were generated with immunoSEQ multiplex PCR, while TCRdb's copy carries only in-frame clones and drops some. The sample shows roughly 150,000 clones, roughly 70% of them seen only once. Germline-derived CDR1 and CDR2 are SGHRS and YFSETQ. V was cut by 1 base and J by 5 bases, with 15 bases left in between. The CDR3 is 15 amino acids. Sequenced input: PBMCs. The chain carries TRBV5-1 and TRBJ1-2; no definite D call. The clonotype comes from a woman aged 50 to 65 in good health and CMV-seropositive. This CDR3 reads CASSLSSGGYYGYTF. The CDR3 DNA follows: TGCGCCAGCAGCTTGTCCTCAGGAGGATATTATGGCTACACCTTC.